The 23 T cell receptor beta chains in this list originate from one sample, sequenced in a study of T cell responses to AZD1222 COVID-19 vaccine. Assay: immunoSEQ multiplex PCR; the TCRdb copy retains only in-frame clones and omits some. The data contain around 140,000 clones, roughly nine tenths of them singletons. Here the sequenced sample was peripheral blood, taken on day 0 of AZD1222 vaccination. The origin of the receptors is an adult in good health.

This clone appeared once. The gene calls are TRBV5-5 and TRBJ1-3; tentatively, D is TRBD1 (6 bases). In germline, CDR1 is SGHKS, CDR2 YYEKEE (reference sequence). CDR3 length: 19 residues. The V end was cut by 4 bases, the J end by 4 bases, with 27 bases between. The DNA of the CDR3 is TGTGCCAGCAGCCGGATTGACTTAGACCTCAGGGGCGCCGGAAACACCATATATTTT. This gives the protein CASSRIDLDLRGAGNTIYF.

The chain combines TRBV6-5 with TRBJ2-7, with 14 positions matching TRBD2. Germline loops: CDR1 MNHEY, CDR2 SVGAGI. After removal of 5 bases from V and 7 bases from J, the junction contained 7 bases not matched to a gene. CDR3 size: 15 residues. CDR3 nucleotide sequence: TGTGCCAGCAGTAGTCCGGGACTAGCGGGAGTGGAGCAGTACTTC. Translating it yields CASSSPGLAGVEQYF.

This clone has just one count. The rearrangement uses TRBV7-2 and TRBJ1-4; 8 positions match TRBD1. Trimming removed 3 bases from V and 7 bases from J; junction bases left unmatched: 7. The V gene's germline CDR1 is SGHTA and CDR2 FQGNSA. The CDR3 is made up of 15 amino acids. Here the CDR3 DNA reads TGTGCCAGCAGCTTGTCAGGGGGCGTCCCTGAAAAACTGTTTTTT. This translates into CASSLSGGVPEKLFF.

V usage is TRBV3-1 (or the pseudogene TRBV3-2) and J usage is TRBJ1-6, with 7 positions matching TRBD1. Trimming at V came to 2 bases and at J to 10 bases, leaving 11 bases not matched to a gene. The CDR3 has 16 residues. Germline V gene data show CDR1 as LGHDT and CDR2 as YNNKEL (reference sequence). In DNA, the CDR3 is TGTGCCAGCAGCCAAAGCCCCAGGGGGGCGAGATCACCCCTCCACTTT. The encoded protein is CASSQSPRGARSPLHF.

The rearrangement joins TRBV28 to TRBJ1-5; D gene ambiguous. Germline V gene lookup returns CDR1 MDHEN and CDR2 SYDVKM. This CDR3 comprises 13 residues. Trimming shortened V by 10 bases and J by 7 bases, and 17 bases separated the two germline ends. The DNA of the CDR3 is TGTGCCACTCACACTATTTTCGGGCAGCCCCAGCATTTT. Translated: CATHTIFGQPQHF.

This clone was picked up a small number of times. The rearrangement links TRBV28 to TRBJ2-7; 8 nucleotides match TRBD2. This CDR3 comprises 14 residues. V lost 3 bases to trimming and J lost 6 bases; unmatched junction nucleotides: 7. Germline CDR1 and CDR2: MDHEN and SYDVKM. The DNA for the CDR3 is TGTGCCAGCAGTTTTCGGGGGACTAGAGGCGAGCAGTACTTC. This codes for CASSFRGTRGEQYF.

The CDR3 here is CASSIGWDTTDTQYF. The CDR3 nucleotides read TGTGCCAGTAGTATAGGGTGGGACACCACAGATACGCAGTATTTT. V gene TRBV19 combines with J gene TRBJ2-3, with D possibly being TRBD1 (6 bases). Trimming took 1 base from V and 2 from J, leaving 10 bases between them. This CDR3 has 15 residues. The germline V gene has CDR1 LNHDA and CDR2 SQIVND (reference sequence).

This chain uses TRBV30 with TRBJ1-2; D is ambiguous. V lost 8 bases and J lost 3, with 19 bases in between. Germline V CDR1 and CDR2: GTSNPN, SVGIG (reference sequence). CDR3 length: 14 amino acids. This chain's CDR3 is CALSPPRVHYGYTF. The CDR3 nucleotides read TGTGCCCTGTCCCCCCCCCGGGTTCACTATGGCTACACCTTC.

This clone is a singleton in its sample. The chain couples TRBV5-1 to TRBJ2-1; no clear D gene. The CDR3 sequence is 12 residues long. Germline V gene data show CDR1 as SGHRS and CDR2 as YFSETQ. V was trimmed by 4 bases and J by 6 bases, leaving 8 bases between them. CDR3 protein: CASSPAFNEQFF. DNA for the CDR3: TGCGCCAGCAGCCCGGCCTTCAATGAGCAGTTCTTC.

The DNA for the CDR3 is TGTGCCAGCAGTGAGCCAGCGGCGAACAATGAGCAGTTCTTC. Translation: CASSEPAANNEQFF. This chain connects TRBV2 to TRBJ2-1; D is perhaps TRBD2 (5 bases). CDR3 length equals 14 residues. The germline CDR1 and CDR2 sequences are SNHLY and FYNNEI. The V gene lost 3 bases and the J gene lost 5 bases, with 11 bases spanning the gap.

The rearrangement joins TRBV6-2 or TRBV6-3 to TRBJ2-7, with TRBD2 matching over 12 bases. There are 17 residues in the CDR3. Germline CDR1 is MNHEY and CDR2 is SVGEGT. V was clipped by 0 bases and J by 3 bases; unmatched bases: 6. The CDR3: CASSYSGTSGPNYEQYF. For the CDR3, the DNA is TGTGCCAGCAGTTACTCTGGGACTAGCGGGCCGAACTACGAGCAGTACTTC.

The rearrangement links TRBV4-3 to TRBJ2-7; 7 bases agree with TRBD2. V lost 0 bases and J lost 0; bases outside the gene matches: 2. The CDR3 sequence is 15 residues long. Germline CDR1 LGHNA, CDR2 YSLEER. The CDR3 here is CASSQETSVSYEQYF. CDR3 bases: TGCGCCAGCAGCCAAGAAACTAGCGTCTCCTACGAGCAGTACTTC.

This chain links TRBV11-2 with TRBJ2-7, with D maybe TRBD2 (5 bases). The CDR3 spans 15 residues. In germline, CDR1 is SGHAT, CDR2 FQNNGV. V shed 1 base and J shed 1 base, with 11 bases lying between them. The CDR3 DNA sequence: TGTGCCAGCAGCTTAGGGACTCTACCTTCCTACGAGCAGTACTTC. Translation: CASSLGTLPSYEQYF. The variable domain in full, completed from reference TRBV11-2 and TRBJ2-7, reads EAGVAQSPRYKIIEKRQSVAFWCNPISGHATLYWYQQILGQGPKLLIQFQNNGVVDDSQLPKDRFSAERLKGVDSTLKIQPAKLEDSAVYLCASSLGTLPSYEQYFGPGTRLTVT.

This clone was observed a few times. CDR3 residues: CASRGPYNEQFF. The CDR3 DNA is TGTGCCAGCCGGGGGCCTTACAATGAGCAGTTCTTC. The V call is TRBV6-5, the J call TRBJ2-1; D is perhaps TRBD1 or TRBD2 (6 bases each). The germline V and J ends were trimmed by 8 bases and 4 bases, with 9 bases remaining between them. Germline values: CDR1 MNHEY, CDR2 SVGAGI. The CDR3 consists of 12 residues.

V gene TRBV7-2 combines with J gene TRBJ2-7; TRBD1 aligns across 8 bases. Unmatched junction bases numbered 4, after V lost 0 bases and J lost 3 bases. The germline CDR1 and CDR2 sequences are SGHTA and FQGNSA. This CDR3 is built from 15 residues. CDR3 sequence reads: CASSLAGTGNYEQYF. In nucleotides, the CDR3 is TGTGCCAGCAGCTTAGCCGGGACAGGAAACTACGAGCAGTACTTC.

This chain links TRBV6-5 with TRBJ1-1, with 7 bases that match TRBD1. V gave up 8 bases and J gave up 6 bases; unmatched junction bases: 15. The CDR3 length is 15 residues. Germline values: CDR1 MNHEY, CDR2 SVGAGI. The CDR3, as DNA: TGTGCCAGCCGGACATTCACCCTGAGGGGGCCTGAAGCTTTCTTT. Translating gives CASRTFTLRGPEAFF.

This rearrangement joins TRBV5-1 to TRBJ2-7; 7 bases line up with TRBD2. The CDR3 totals 16 residues. The J segment lost 6 bases and the V segment lost 3 bases, leaving 15 bases of the junction unmatched. The germline gives CDR1 SGHRS, CDR2 YFSETQ. CDR3 sequence reads: CASSWGVAGPSFEQYF. The CDR3 DNA reads as TGCGCCAGCAGCTGGGGGGTAGCGGGCCCCTCGTTCGAGCAGTACTTC.

This clone was seen only once. The chain employs TRBV19 and TRBJ2-1, with D uncertain. Trimming removed 8 bases from V and 3 bases from J, with 17 bases in between. The CDR3 spans 15 residues. Germline lookup yields CDR1 LNHDA and CDR2 SQIVND (reference sequence). The CDR3 DNA reads as TGTGCCAGTTCTACGCCTCTAGGGAACTACAATGAGCAGTTCTTC. Its protein is CASSTPLGNYNEQFF.

This sequence joins TRBV6-5 and TRBJ2-3; D ambiguous. The CDR3 contains 11 residues. Germline-derived CDR1 and CDR2 are MNHEY and SVGAGI. The V and J ends lost 5 bases and 8 bases respectively, with 8 bases between them. The CDR3 coding sequence is TGTGCCAGCAGTACCCCAGGTACGCAGTATTTT. Its translation is CASSTPGTQYF.

In this sample, this clone turned up once. The chain couples TRBV6-5 to TRBJ1-2; 7 bases map to TRBD1. Germline V gives CDR1 MNHEY, CDR2 SVGAGI. With 4 bases clipped from V and 8 bases from J, the junction kept 7 bases outside the gene matches. The length of the CDR3 is 13 residues. The CDR3 here is CASSLTGVGGYTF. The CDR3 DNA reads as TGTGCCAGCAGTTTAACAGGGGTAGGGGGCTACACCTTC.

The genes are TRBV9 and TRBJ2-5; D might be TRBD1 or TRBD2, each matching 5 bases. V lost 2 bases, J lost 4 bases, and 6 bases lay in between. CDR1 and CDR2 from the germline V gene are SGDLS and YYNGEE. This CDR3 region has 12 residues. In DNA form, the CDR3 reads TGTGCCAGCAGCGTGAGGGGAGAGACCCAGTACTTC. Translating gives CASSVRGETQYF. The variable domain in full, completed from reference TRBV9 and TRBJ2-5, reads DSGVTQTPKHLITATGQRVTLRCSPRSGDLSVYWYQQSLDQGLQFLIQYYNGEERAKGNILERFSAQQFPDLHSELNLSSLELGDSALYFCASSVRGETQYFGPGTRLLVL.

V is TRBV23-1 and J is TRBJ1-1; D is ambiguous. TRBV23-1 is given ORF status, its function remaining uncertain. V lost 11 bases to trimming and J lost 3 bases, with 10 bases between them. The CDR3 loop spans 11 amino acids. DNA for the CDR3: TGCGCCGCCCCTACCCACACTGAAGCTTTCTTT. Translation: CAAPTHTEAFF.

This sequence joins TRBV19 and TRBJ1-6; D unclear. The germline CDR1 and CDR2 sequences are LNHDA and SQIVND (reference sequence). The CDR3 runs to 15 residues. Trimming took 6 bases from V and 10 from J, leaving 19 bases between them. The CDR3 DNA follows: TGTGCCAGTAGCGATTTTTCCAGGCCTTTATCACCCCTCCACTTT. This codes for CASSDFSRPLSPLHF.